The rows below give T cell receptor beta chains drawn from one sample of a study of blood T cell repertoires in COVID-19. The method was immunoSEQ multiplex PCR; TCRdb's version includes in-frame clones alone and lacks a portion of them. The sample records approximately 240,000 clones, about 83% being singletons. Sequencing input: peripheral blood. These receptors were taken from a woman aged 25 to 45 with COVID-19, enrolled during active disease. CDR3s include the opening cysteine and the closing phenylalanine or tryptophan. A D gene is named only where the DNA matches it firmly. Rows give clone size only sometimes, using once, few, many, or a class for an expanded clone.

d_gene	abundance	v_gene	j_gene	CDR3nt	CDR3aa
-	-	TRBV6-2/TRBV6-3	TRBJ1-2	TGTGCCAGCAGTTATAGGGGCGGCCACGGCTACACCTTC	CASSYRGGHGYTF
TRBD1	-	TRBV28	TRBJ1-2	TGTGCCAGCAGTTTAGAGCCTTCAGGGGGCCATGGCTACACCTTC	CASSLEPSGGHGYTF
-	-	TRBV7-2	TRBJ1-3	TGTGCCAGCAGCCCCCCCGGGACAACCGGAAACACCATATATTTT	CASSPPGTTGNTIYF
-	-	TRBV7-9	TRBJ2-5	TGTGCCAGCAGTCCAGTGGGGAGTCTCGCCCAGTACTTC	CASSPVGSLAQYF
-	-	TRBV9	TRBJ1-1	TGTGCCAGCAGCGTCAAGGACATGAACACTGAAGCTTTCTTT	CASSVKDMNTEAFF
-	-	TRBV7-2	TRBJ2-1	TGTGCCAGCAGCACAAACAGGGAAATATCCCTCTCCTACAATGAGCAGTTCTTC	CASSTNREISLSYNEQFF
-	once	TRBV30	TRBJ1-3	TGTGCCTGGAGTGGGTCAGGGTTCTCTGGAAACACCATATATTTT	CAWSGSGFSGNTIYF
-	-	TRBV6-5	TRBJ2-3	TGTGCCAGCAGGGGTAGCGGATACACAGATACGCAGTATTTT	CASRGSGYTDTQYF
-	-	TRBV6-6	TRBJ2-7	TGTGCCAGCAGTTACTCTGCTAACTACGAGCAGTACTTC	CASSYSANYEQYF
-	once	TRBV5-6	TRBJ1-1	TGTGCCAGCAGCCGAGGCGGCAGTTCCAAAAAAGCTTTCTTT	CASSRGGSSKKAFF
TRBD1	-	TRBV11-2	TRBJ2-3	TGTGCCAGCAGCTTCGACAGGGACACGCAGTATTTT	CASSFDRDTQYF
-	-	TRBV5-1	TRBJ1-1	TGCGCCAGCAGCTTGGCCAGGGAATCAACTGAAGCTTTCTTT	CASSLARESTEAFF